These T cell receptor beta chains were read from a single sample in a study of cytomegalovirus exposure and HLA in healthy donors. Profiling relied on immunoSEQ multiplex PCR, and the TCRdb table lists in-frame clones only, not all of them. The sample lists around 130,000 clones, about 74% occurring once. The sample comprised PBMCs. The receptors originated from a woman in her forties or fifties in good health and CMV-seropositive. Each CDR3 is given with its conserved first and last residue. Fields, in order: D gene, J gene, V gene, clone size, CDR3 protein, CDR3 DNA. The D gene is left open where the match is weak. Clone sizes are given selectively: once, few, many, or a class where the clone is expanded.

.,TRBJ2-4,TRBV29-1,.,CSVQAVAKNIQYF,TGCAGCGTACAGGCCGTAGCCAAAAACATTCAGTACTTC
TRBD2,TRBJ2-2,TRBV7-2,.,CANKVRGAPAGELFF,TGTGCCAACAAAGTGCGGGGGGCCCCGGCCGGGGAGCTGTTTTTT
.,TRBJ1-3,TRBV9,.,CASSVATGRAGGNTIYF,TGTGCCAGCAGCGTAGCTACGGGCAGGGCTGGAGGAAACACCATATATTTT
.,TRBJ2-3,TRBV18,.,CASSPSLGGGITDTQYF,TGTGCCAGCTCACCCTCTCTGGGGGGAGGAATCACAGATACGCAGTATTTT
.,TRBJ1-1,TRBV7-6,few,CASSLAGGVAEPFF,TGTGCCAGCAGCTTAGCCGGGGGGGTAGCCGAACCTTTCTTT
TRBD2,TRBJ2-7,TRBV7-2,.,CASSWIAASGGYEQYF,TGTGCCAGCAGCTGGATTGCGGCTAGCGGGGGCTACGAGCAGTACTTC
.,TRBJ2-3,TRBV4-2,.,CASSQGKGGVGTDTQYF,TGTGCCAGCAGCCAGGGGAAGGGAGGAGTAGGTACAGATACGCAGTATTTT
TRBD2,TRBJ2-1,TRBV5-1,.,CASSSPGGRYNEQFF,TGCGCCAGCAGCTCACCCGGCGGGAGATACAATGAGCAGTTCTTC
.,TRBJ2-2,TRBV2,.,CASSEVPGAGELFF,TGTGCCAGCAGTGAAGTTCCAGGGGCCGGGGAGCTGTTTTTT
TRBD1,TRBJ2-7,TRBV2,.,CASSRDRTAYEQYF,TGTGCCAGCAGCCGGGACAGGACCGCTTACGAGCAGTACTTC
TRBD1,TRBJ1-4,TRBV6-5,.,CAISKRTGLNEKLFF,TGTGCCATCAGTAAAAGGACAGGCCTTAATGAAAAACTGTTTTTT
.,TRBJ1-1,TRBV28,.,CAGGGNTEAFF,TGTGCCGGTGGAGGAAACACTGAAGCTTTCTTT
.,TRBJ1-3,TRBV19,.,CASSIRQGNTIYF,TGTGCCAGTAGTATACGACAGGGAAACACCATATATTTT
.,TRBJ1-1,TRBV5-5,.,CASRTTNTEAFF,TGTGCCAGCAGGACAACCAACACTGAAGCTTTCTTT
TRBD1,TRBJ1-2,TRBV27,.,CASSQLQGSLSYGYTF,TGTGCCAGCAGCCAATTACAGGGGTCCCTAAGCTATGGCTACACCTTC
TRBD1,TRBJ2-3,TRBV2,.,CASRSDRGTDTQYF,TGTGCCAGCAGGTCCGACAGGGGCACAGATACGCAGTATTTT
.,TRBJ1-3,TRBV18,few,CASSPLAQSGNTIYF,TGTGCCAGCTCACCACTAGCCCAGTCTGGAAACACCATATATTTT
.,TRBJ1-6,TRBV19,.,CASSILGDSPLHF,TGTGCCAGTAGTATTCTCGGGGATTCACCCCTCCACTTT
TRBD2,TRBJ2-7,TRBV7-6,.,CASSSSGGYSYEQYF,TGTGCCAGCAGCTCAAGCGGGGGCTACTCCTACGAGCAGTACTTC
.,TRBJ1-3,TRBV19,.,CASRLTSGNTIYF,TGTGCCTCCCGACTCACCTCTGGAAACACCATATATTTT
TRBD1,TRBJ2-5,TRBV5-1,.,CASSFAGTGPQETQYF,TGCGCCAGCAGCTTCGCCGGGACAGGCCCCCAAGAGACCCAGTACTTC
.,TRBJ2-3,TRBV2,.,CASPFASADTQYF,TGTGCCAGCCCATTCGCTAGTGCAGATACGCAGTATTTT
.,TRBJ2-5,TRBV2,.,CASSPTRSQETQYF,TGTGCCAGCAGTCCAACTAGGTCCCAAGAGACCCAGTACTTC
.,TRBJ2-5,TRBV5-1,.,CASSLRGYQETQYF,TGCGCCAGCAGCTTGCGGGGTTACCAAGAGACCCAGTACTTC